The TCR beta chain described here comes from a study of blood T cell repertoires in COVID-19. Study-wide background: Acute and convalescent COVID-19 samples came from the United States, Italy and Spain. The analysed material was cDNA or gDNA that came from T cells, B-cell-depleted T cells, or PBMCs.

In the study's own analysis: Estimation of nucleated cell counts was performed using reference gene primer amplification. Libraries were prepared by immunoSEQ multiplex PCR; TCRdb keeps only in-frame clonotypes and omits some of them. The V and J calls and clone size were taken over from that table, and D and trimming were inferred from the DNA. This sample has roughly 380,000 clones, with roughly 86% found just once. Trimming stripped 6 bases from V and 2 bases from J, with 15 bases between. Per the germline V gene, CDR1 is MDHEN and CDR2 is SYDVKM. The CDR3 extends over 15 amino acids. The sample comprised peripheral blood. This sequence was found in a human donor with acute or convalescent COVID-19. The donor label of this sample is uncertain. This chain links TRBV28 with TRBJ2-3; no reliable D call. CDR3 bases: TGTGCCAGCAGCCCGACTTCATCCCTCACAGATACGCAGTATTTT. Its translation: CASSPTSSLTDTQYF.